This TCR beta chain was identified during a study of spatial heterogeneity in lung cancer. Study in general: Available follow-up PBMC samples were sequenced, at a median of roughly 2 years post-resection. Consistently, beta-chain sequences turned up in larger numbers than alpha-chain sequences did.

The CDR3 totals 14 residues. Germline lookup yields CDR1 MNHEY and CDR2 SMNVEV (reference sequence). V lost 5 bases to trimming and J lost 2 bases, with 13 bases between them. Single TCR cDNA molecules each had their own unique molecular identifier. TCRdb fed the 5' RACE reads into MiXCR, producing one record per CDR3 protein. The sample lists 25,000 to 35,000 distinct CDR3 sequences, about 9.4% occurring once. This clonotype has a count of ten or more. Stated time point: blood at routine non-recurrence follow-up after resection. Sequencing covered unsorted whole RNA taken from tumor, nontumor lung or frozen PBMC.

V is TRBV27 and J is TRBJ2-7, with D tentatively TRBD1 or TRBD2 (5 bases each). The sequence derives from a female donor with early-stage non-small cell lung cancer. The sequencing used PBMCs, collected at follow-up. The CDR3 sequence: CASSTGTYAYEQYF. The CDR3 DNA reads TGTGCCAGCAGTACCGGGACCTATGCCTACGAGCAGTACTTC.